Following are 19 T cell receptor beta chains from one sample sequenced in a study of CD8+ T cells in alopecia areata. As to treatment: oral pan-JAK inhibitor, 5-10 mg twice daily. Extracted RNA was reverse transcribed, and the resulting cDNA served as sequencing template. Assay used: immunoSEQ multiplex PCR; TCRdb lists only in-frame clones, some missing. The table records some 180,000 clones, roughly 50% of them present only once. The sample in question was CD8+ T cells sorted from blood, obtained at week 24, from a patient treated with tofacitinib. These receptors were obtained from a human donor with alopecia areata.

The chain has TRBV27 and TRBJ2-7, with 8 bases fitting TRBD1. V was pared by 5 bases and J by 2 bases, with 5 bases of the junction left unmatched. Germline assignment: CDR1 MNHEY and CDR2 SMNVEV (reference sequence). The CDR3 is 14 amino acids. DNA of the CDR3: TGTGCCAGCAGTCAAGGACAGGGACCCTACGAGCAGTACTTC. It specifies CASSQGQGPYEQYF.

The chain recombines TRBV5-6 with TRBJ1-5, with D perhaps TRBD1 (5 bases). The V gene's germline CDR1 is SGHDT and CDR2 YYEEEE. The germline V and J ends were trimmed by 1 base and 6 bases, with 8 bases remaining between them. This CDR3 region has 13 residues. CDR3 coding DNA: TGTGCCAGCAGCTTGTCCGGGGCTCAGCCCCAGCATTTT. Residues: CASSLSGAQPQHF. The full variable domain, in which reference TRBV5-6 and TRBJ1-5 provide the parts outside the CDR3, is DAGVTQSPTHLIKTRGQQVTLRCSPKSGHDTVSWYQQALGQGPQFIFQYYEEEERQRGNFPDRFSGHQFPNYSSELNVNALLLGDSALYLCASSLSGAQPQHFGDGTRLSIL.

The chain is built from TRBV9 and TRBJ2-1, with D possibly matching TRBD2 (6 bases). Trimming took off 2 bases at V and 5 bases at J, with 8 bases between the two ends. In germline, CDR1 is SGDLS, CDR2 YYNGEE. This CDR3 has 13 residues. The CDR3 here is CASSVGSNNEQFF. The CDR3 region has the DNA TGTGCCAGCAGCGTCGGGAGTAACAATGAGCAGTTCTTC.

This clone was seen only a few times. J is TRBJ2-2 and V is TRBV4-3, with unresolved D. Germline V gives CDR1 LGHNA, CDR2 YSLEER. V was trimmed by 1 base and J by 6 bases, leaving 18 bases between them. This CDR3 contains 17 residues. The CDR3: CASSQVFWEKEPGELFF. The CDR3 nucleotides are TGCGCCAGCAGCCAAGTATTCTGGGAAAAGGAGCCCGGGGAGCTGTTTTTT.

The chain couples TRBV30 to TRBJ1-5, with D uncertain. V was cut by 3 bases and J by 4 bases, with 10 bases left in between. Germline-derived CDR1 and CDR2 are GTSNPN and SVGIG (reference sequence). CDR3 length: 13 residues. CDR3 coding DNA: TGTGCCTGGAGCGACGGGGTGAATCAGCCCCAGCATTTT. Protein product: CAWSDGVNQPQHF.

The chain links TRBV15 to TRBJ1-1, with a possible D match to TRBD1 (6 bases). The germline gives CDR1 LNHNV, CDR2 YYDKDF (reference sequence). This CDR3 comprises 15 residues. V was cut by 0 bases and J by 1 base, with 9 bases left in between. The CDR3 loop is CATSRETGTNTEAFF. The CDR3 bases are TGTGCCACCAGCAGAGAGACAGGAACGAACACTGAAGCTTTCTTT.

The rearrangement uses TRBV30 and TRBJ2-1, with D unclear. The CDR3 is 13 amino acids. Germline CDR1 reads GTSNPN; CDR2 reads SVGIG (reference sequence). The ends were cut back, 4 bases at V and 1 base at J, with 8 bases in the middle. The chain's CDR3 is CAWNIGSYNEQFF. The CDR3 bases are TGTGCCTGGAATATAGGTTCCTACAATGAGCAGTTCTTC.

The table lists this clone with a few counts. This chain joins TRBV5-1 and TRBJ1-4, with no clear D. The germline CDR1 and CDR2 sequences are SGHRS and YFSETQ. The CDR3 is made up of 15 amino acids. V was clipped by 0 bases and J by 5 bases, with 11 bases between them. CDR3 DNA sequence: TGCGCCAGCAGCTTGGAGGGAGTCATGAATGAAAAACTGTTTTTT. Protein: CASSLEGVMNEKLFF.

The V and J genes are TRBV29-1 and TRBJ2-5; no clear D. This CDR3 comprises 12 residues. Germline loops: CDR1 SQVTM, CDR2 ANQGSEA. V was shortened by 7 bases and J by 4 bases, with 13 bases between the two germline ends. In DNA form, the CDR3 reads TGCAGCGCACCTAGGGAAGGAGAGACCCAGTACTTC. This translates into CSAPREGETQYF. Supplemented by reference TRBV29-1 and TRBJ2-5, the full variable domain reads SAVISQKPSRDICQRGTSLTIQCQVDSQVTMMFWYRQQPGQSLTLIATANQGSEATYESGFVIDKFPISRPNLTFSTLTVSNMSPEDSSIYLCSAPREGETQYFGPGTRLLVL.

This chain connects TRBV9 to TRBJ1-2; D remains ambiguous. This CDR3 contains 12 residues. From germline, CDR1 is SGDLS and CDR2 YYNGEE. Trimming cost V 4 bases and J 9 bases, with 13 bases left between them. CDR3 region: CASSTGNYRYTF. The DNA of the CDR3 is TGTGCCAGCAGCACCGGGAATTATCGCTACACCTTC.

About this clone: Other DNA sequences in this specimen translate into the identical CDR3. The gene calls are TRBV9 and TRBJ2-1; TRBD1 or TRBD2 may be the D gene (5 bases each). Between the trimmed V and J ends, which lost 0 bases and 8 bases, there was a span of 6 bases. The CDR3 is 12 residues long. Germline CDR1 is SGDLS and CDR2 is YYNGEE. The CDR3 coding sequence is TGTGCCAGCAGCGTAGGAGGGGATGAGCAGTTCTTC. This encodes CASSVGGDEQFF.

This rearrangement joins TRBV7-8 to TRBJ2-1; D not resolved. Germline CDR1 is SGHVS and CDR2 is FQNEAQ. Trimming pared 3 bases from V and 7 bases from J, leaving 7 bases between. The CDR3 spans 12 residues. In nucleotides, the CDR3 is TGTGCCAGCAGCTTGGCGGAAAATGAGCAGTTCTTC. Its protein is CASSLAENEQFF.

This clone has a handful of counts. Other DNA sequences of this sample code for an identical CDR3. The chain carries TRBV5-1 and TRBJ2-7; D gene ambiguous. Germline CDR1 SGHRS, CDR2 YFSETQ. V was shortened by 0 bases and J by 4 bases, with 11 bases between the two germline ends. This CDR3 comprises 14 residues. For the CDR3, the DNA is TGCGCCAGCAGCTTGGGCACCGGGCCGTACGAGCAGTACTTC. This translates into CASSLGTGPYEQYF.

The rearrangement joins TRBV6-5 to TRBJ2-2; D call uncertain. In germline, CDR1 is MNHEY, CDR2 SVGAGI. This CDR3 contains 15 residues. Trimming removed 2 bases from V and 4 bases from J, with 11 bases in between. The CDR3 DNA reads TGTGCCAGCAGTTACGTTGGTTCCAGCACCGGGGAGCTGTTTTTT. Its protein product is CASSYVGSSTGELFF.

CDR3 sequence: CAWSSTGEKRFSYNEQFF. DNA of the CDR3: TGTGCCTGGAGTAGTACGGGGGAGAAACGTTTCTCCTACAATGAGCAGTTCTTC. This chain links TRBV30 with TRBJ2-1; a possible D gene is TRBD2 (6 bases). Germline CDR1 is GTSNPN and CDR2 is SVGIG (reference sequence). The V end lost 2 bases, the J end lost 0 bases, and 20 bases lay between the germline ends. The CDR3 is 18 residues long.

This clone was counted between two and nine times. One junction end disagrees with the germline gene, perhaps due to a read error. CDR3 sequence reads: CAISEGRGDRSIF. For the CDR3, the DNA is TGTGCCATCAGTGAGGGGAGGGGTGACCGATCGATCTTC. The chain joins TRBV10-3 to TRBJ2-7, with 7 bases aligning to TRBD2. This CDR3 has 13 residues. The germline V gene encodes CDR1 ENHRY and CDR2 SYGVKD.

This clone was detected only a few times. The V gene is TRBV13, the J gene TRBJ2-1, with D perhaps matching TRBD1 or TRBD2 (5 bases each). The V end lost 5 bases, the J end lost 7 bases, and 18 bases lay between the germline ends. This CDR3 is built from 15 residues. Germline V gene lookup returns CDR1 PRHDT and CDR2 FYEKMQ (reference sequence). The CDR3 spells CASSNPGTSVNEQFF. The CDR3 DNA reads TGTGCCAGCAGCAACCCCGGGACCTCGGTGAATGAGCAGTTCTTC.

The J gene is TRBJ2-1, the V gene TRBV15, with D tentatively TRBD2 (7 bases). CDR3 size: 14 residues. Germline V gene sequence: CDR1 LNHNV, CDR2 YYDKDF (reference sequence). The germline V and J ends were trimmed by 3 bases and 5 bases, with 11 bases remaining between them. The CDR3 loop reads CATSRREGDNEQFF. The CDR3 coding sequence is TGTGCCACCAGCAGGAGGGAGGGGGACAATGAGCAGTTCTTC.

The chain links TRBV7-8 to TRBJ1-1, with D hard to call. This CDR3 is built from 13 residues. Between the trimmed V and J ends, which lost 1 base and 8 bases, there was a span of 11 bases. From germline, CDR1 is SGHVS and CDR2 FQNEAQ. As DNA, the CDR3 is TGTGCCAGCAGCTTAGGAGACGGGGTCGAAGCTTTCTTT. Its protein is CASSLGDGVEAFF.